The entry below gives a single TCR beta chain sequence along with its context. Then a second PCR, running roughly 7 to 11 cycles, was carried out with a sample-barcoded 5' primer and a J-beta primer mix. From the 5' RACE reads, TCRdb called clonotypes with MiXCR, one entry per CDR3 protein. The sample has some 730,000 distinct CDR3 sequences; about 24% are singletons. This entry belongs to a study of blood T cells in healthy people across ages. Each sample yielded at least 5 micrograms of PBMC total RNA. Germline loops: CDR1 MNHEY, CDR2 SVGEGT. The CDR3 totals 15 residues. The V and J genes are TRBV6-2 or TRBV6-3 and TRBJ2-5; 12 nucleotides align to TRBD1. The J call could be wrong; TRBJ2-7 is a better fit for the DNA end. The material sequenced was blood. The origin of this receptor is a man in his 70s in good health. CDR3 in amino acids: CASRPGTGGAYEQYF. CDR3 DNA sequence: TGTGCCAGCAGACCCGGGACAGGGGGCGCCTACGAGCAGTACTTC.